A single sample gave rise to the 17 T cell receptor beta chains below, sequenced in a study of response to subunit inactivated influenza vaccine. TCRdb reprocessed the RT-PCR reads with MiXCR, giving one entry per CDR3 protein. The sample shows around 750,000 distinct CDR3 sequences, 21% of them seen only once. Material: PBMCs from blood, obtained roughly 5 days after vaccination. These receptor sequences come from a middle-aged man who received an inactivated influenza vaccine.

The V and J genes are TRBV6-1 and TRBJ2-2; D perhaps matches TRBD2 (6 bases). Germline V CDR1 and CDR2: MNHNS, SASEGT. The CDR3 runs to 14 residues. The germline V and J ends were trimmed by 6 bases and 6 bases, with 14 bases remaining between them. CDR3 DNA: TGTGCCAGCAGCCGACCGTCGGGGGCCGGGGAGCTGTTTTTT. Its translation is CASSRPSGAGELFF.

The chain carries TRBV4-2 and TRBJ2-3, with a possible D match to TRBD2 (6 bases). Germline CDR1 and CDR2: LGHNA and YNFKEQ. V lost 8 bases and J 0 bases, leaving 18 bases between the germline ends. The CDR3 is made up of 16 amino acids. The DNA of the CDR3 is TGTGCCAGCTCTGGTGGGGGGTCCTCTAGCACAGATACGCAGTATTTT. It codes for CASSGGGSSSTDTQYF.

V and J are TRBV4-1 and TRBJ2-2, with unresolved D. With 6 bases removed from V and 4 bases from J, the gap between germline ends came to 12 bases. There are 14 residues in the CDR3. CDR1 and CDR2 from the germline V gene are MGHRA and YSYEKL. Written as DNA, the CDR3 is TGCGCCAGCAGACATGGACCCTTCACCGGGGAGCTGTTTTTT. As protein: CASRHGPFTGELFF.

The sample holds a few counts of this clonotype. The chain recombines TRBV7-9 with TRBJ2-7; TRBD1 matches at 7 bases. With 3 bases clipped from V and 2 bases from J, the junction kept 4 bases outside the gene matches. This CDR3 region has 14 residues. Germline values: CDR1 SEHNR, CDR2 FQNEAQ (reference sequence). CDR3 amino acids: CASSFSDRTYEQYF. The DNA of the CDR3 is TGTGCCAGCAGCTTCTCGGACAGGACCTACGAGCAGTACTTC.

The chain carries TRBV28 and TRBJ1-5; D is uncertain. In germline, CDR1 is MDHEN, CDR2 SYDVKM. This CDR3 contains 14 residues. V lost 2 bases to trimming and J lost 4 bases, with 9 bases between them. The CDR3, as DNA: TGTGCCAGCAGTTTACCCGGGGAAAATCAGCCCCAGCATTTT. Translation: CASSLPGENQPQHF.

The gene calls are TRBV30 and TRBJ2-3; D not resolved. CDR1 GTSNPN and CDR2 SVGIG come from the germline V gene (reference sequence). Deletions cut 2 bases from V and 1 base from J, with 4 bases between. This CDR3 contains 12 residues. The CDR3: CAWSMGTDTQYF. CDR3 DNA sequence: TGTGCCTGGAGTATGGGCACAGATACGCAGTATTTT.

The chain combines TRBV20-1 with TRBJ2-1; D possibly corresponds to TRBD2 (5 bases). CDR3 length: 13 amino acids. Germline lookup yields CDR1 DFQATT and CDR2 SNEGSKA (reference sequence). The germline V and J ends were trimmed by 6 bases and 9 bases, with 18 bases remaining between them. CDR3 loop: CSAPPGRRVEQFF. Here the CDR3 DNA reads TGCAGTGCACCCCCGGGAAGGCGGGTTGAGCAGTTCTTC.

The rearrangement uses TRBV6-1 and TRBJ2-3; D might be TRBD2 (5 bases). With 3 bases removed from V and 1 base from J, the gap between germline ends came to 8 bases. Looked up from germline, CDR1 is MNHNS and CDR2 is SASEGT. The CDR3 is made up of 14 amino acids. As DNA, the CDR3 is TGTGCCAGCAGTGACGGGATCGGCACAGATACGCAGTATTTT. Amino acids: CASSDGIGTDTQYF.

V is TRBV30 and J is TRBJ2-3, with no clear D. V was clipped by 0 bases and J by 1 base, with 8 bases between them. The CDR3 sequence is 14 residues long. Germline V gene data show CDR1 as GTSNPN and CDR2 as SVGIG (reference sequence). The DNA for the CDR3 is TGTGCCTGGAGTGTAGCTCTGGGCACAGATACGCAGTATTTT. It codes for CAWSVALGTDTQYF.

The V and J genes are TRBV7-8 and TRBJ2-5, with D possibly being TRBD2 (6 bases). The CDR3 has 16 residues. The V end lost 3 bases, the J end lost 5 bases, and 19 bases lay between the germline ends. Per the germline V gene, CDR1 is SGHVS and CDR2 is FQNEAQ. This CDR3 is CASSLNSGPVGETQYF. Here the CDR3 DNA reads TGTGCCAGCAGCTTGAATAGCGGTCCGGTGGGGGAGACCCAGTACTTC.

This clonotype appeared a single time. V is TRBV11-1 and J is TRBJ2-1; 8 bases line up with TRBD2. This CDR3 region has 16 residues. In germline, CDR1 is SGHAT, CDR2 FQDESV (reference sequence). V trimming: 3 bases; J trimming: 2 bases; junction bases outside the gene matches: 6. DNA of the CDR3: TGTGCCAGCAGCTTCCTGGGCGGGAGGCCCTACAATGAGCAGTTCTTC. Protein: CASSFLGGRPYNEQFF. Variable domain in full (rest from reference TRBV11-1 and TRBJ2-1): EAEVAQSPRYKITEKSQAVAFWCDPISGHATLYWYRQILGQGPELLVQFQDESVVDDSQLPKDRFSAERLKGVDSTLKIQPAELGDSAMYLCASSFLGGRPYNEQFFGPGTRLTVL.

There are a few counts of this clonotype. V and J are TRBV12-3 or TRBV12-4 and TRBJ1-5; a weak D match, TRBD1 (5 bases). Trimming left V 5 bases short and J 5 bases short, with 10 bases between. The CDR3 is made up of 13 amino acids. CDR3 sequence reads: CASSIQGYQPQHF. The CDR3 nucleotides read TGTGCCAGCAGTATCCAGGGCTATCAGCCCCAGCATTTT.

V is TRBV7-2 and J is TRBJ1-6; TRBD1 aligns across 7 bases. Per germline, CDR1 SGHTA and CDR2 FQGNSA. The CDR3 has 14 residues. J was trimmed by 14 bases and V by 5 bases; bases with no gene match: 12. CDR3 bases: TGTGCCAGCAGCGCAGGGGGTCCTGAGACGTCCCTCCACTTT. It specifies CASSAGGPETSLHF.

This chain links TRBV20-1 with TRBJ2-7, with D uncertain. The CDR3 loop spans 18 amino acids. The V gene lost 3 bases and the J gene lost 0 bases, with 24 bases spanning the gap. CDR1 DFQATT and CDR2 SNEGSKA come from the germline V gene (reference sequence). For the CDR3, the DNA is TGCAGTGCTAGCATAACATACGGCGGCAGCTTCACCTCCTACGAGCAGTACTTC. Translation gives CSASITYGGSFTSYEQYF.

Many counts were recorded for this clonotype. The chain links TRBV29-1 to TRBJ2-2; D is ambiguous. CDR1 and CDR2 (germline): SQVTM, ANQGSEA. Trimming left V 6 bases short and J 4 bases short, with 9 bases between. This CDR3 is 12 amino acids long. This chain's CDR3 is CSVGPSTGELFF. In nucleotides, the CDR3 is TGCAGCGTAGGACCTAGCACCGGGGAGCTGTTTTTT.

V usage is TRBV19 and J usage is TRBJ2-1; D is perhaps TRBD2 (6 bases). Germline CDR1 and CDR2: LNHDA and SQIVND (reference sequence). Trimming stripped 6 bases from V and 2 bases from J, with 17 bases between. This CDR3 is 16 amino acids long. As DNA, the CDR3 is TGTGCCAGTAGAGGGAATAGCGGAGACACCTACAATGAGCAGTTCTTC. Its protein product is CASRGNSGDTYNEQFF. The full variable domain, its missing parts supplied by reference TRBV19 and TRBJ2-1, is DGGITQSPKYLFRKEGQNVTLSCEQNLNHDAMYWYRQDPGQGLRLIYYSQIVNDFQKGDIAEGYSVSREKKESFPLTVTSAQKNPTAFYLCASRGNSGDTYNEQFFGPGTRLTVL.

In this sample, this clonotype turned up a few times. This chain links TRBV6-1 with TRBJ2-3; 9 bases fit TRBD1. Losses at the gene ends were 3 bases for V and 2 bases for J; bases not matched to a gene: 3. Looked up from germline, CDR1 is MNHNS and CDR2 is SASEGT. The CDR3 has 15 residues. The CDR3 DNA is TGTGCCAGCAGTGACACAGGGGGCCTCACAGATACGCAGTATTTT. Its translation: CASSDTGGLTDTQYF.